A selection of T cell receptor beta chains follows, all from one sample in a study of metastatic and nonmetastatic thyroid tumors. TCRdb re-called the PCR reads via MiXCR. Of approximately 13,000 clones in the sample, around a third were seen once. Sequencing input: tumor tissue. The receptor source for this set is a female donor with papillary thyroid cancer or a benign thyroid nodule (not recorded which). Some clones in this sample may be carry-over from other donors' samples. CDR3s include the opening cysteine and the closing phenylalanine or tryptophan. The order of the fields is CDR3 protein, CDR3 DNA, J gene, D gene, V gene, clone size. D genes are given only for firm matches. Size is stated for part of the rows, as once, few or many counts, or as a class when the clone is expanded.

CDR3aa: CATNRAAGEGEQFF; CDR3nt: TGTGCCACCAACAGAGCGGCCGGGGAAGGCGAGCAGTTCTTC; j_gene: TRBJ2-1; d_gene: NA; v_gene: TRBV15; abundance: NA
CDR3aa: CSARDPGQGANTGELFF; CDR3nt: TGCAGTGCTAGAGATCCTGGACAGGGGGCGAACACCGGGGAGCTGTTTTTT; j_gene: TRBJ2-2; d_gene: TRBD1; v_gene: TRBV20-1; abundance: NA
CDR3aa: CSAANPDRGGEKLFF; CDR3nt: TGCAGTGCTGCGAACCCGGACAGGGGGGGAGAAAAACTGTTTTTT; j_gene: TRBJ1-4; d_gene: TRBD1; v_gene: TRBV20-1; abundance: many
CDR3aa: CSARSGYRGGETQYF; CDR3nt: TGCAGTGCTAGATCCGGATATCGTGGCGGGGAGACCCAGTACTTC; j_gene: TRBJ2-5; d_gene: NA; v_gene: TRBV20-1; abundance: NA
CDR3aa: CASSTTWTGGIETQYF; CDR3nt: TGTGCCAGCAGTACTACCTGGACAGGGGGGATTGAGACCCAGTACTTC; j_gene: TRBJ2-5; d_gene: TRBD1; v_gene: TRBV27; abundance: many
CDR3aa: CASSETRVDYGYTF; CDR3nt: TGTGCCAGCAGTGAGACGAGGGTAGACTATGGCTACACCTTC; j_gene: TRBJ1-2; d_gene: NA; v_gene: TRBV25-1; abundance: NA
CDR3aa: CASSYSIPTAGLNSPLHF; CDR3nt: TGTGCCAGCAGTTACTCTATCCCCACCGCGGGTTTAAATTCACCCCTCCACTTT; j_gene: TRBJ1-6; d_gene: NA; v_gene: TRBV6-5; abundance: NA
CDR3aa: CASSYRTQEQFF; CDR3nt: TGTGCCAGCAGTTACAGGACCCAGGAGCAGTTCTTC; j_gene: TRBJ2-1; d_gene: NA; v_gene: TRBV6-2/TRBV6-3; abundance: few
CDR3aa: CASSLTTGATEAFF; CDR3nt: TGCGCCAGCAGCTTGACGACAGGGGCCACTGAAGCTTTCTTT; j_gene: TRBJ1-1; d_gene: TRBD1; v_gene: TRBV5-1; abundance: NA
CDR3aa: CASSVAMADFTGELFF; CDR3nt: TGTGCCAGCAGCGTAGCCATGGCAGACTTCACCGGGGAGCTGTTTTTT; j_gene: TRBJ2-2; d_gene: NA; v_gene: TRBV9; abundance: many
CDR3aa: CATSLGGTNEKLFF; CDR3nt: TGTGCCACCAGTTTAGGGGGAACTAATGAAAAACTGTTTTTT; j_gene: TRBJ1-4; d_gene: NA; v_gene: TRBV24-1; abundance: few
CDR3aa: CASSQETGRETQYF; CDR3nt: TGCGCCAGCAGCCAAGAGACAGGTCGCGAGACCCAGTACTTC; j_gene: TRBJ2-5; d_gene: NA; v_gene: TRBV4-1; abundance: NA
CDR3aa: CASSVRDSNSPLHF; CDR3nt: TGTGCCAGCAGCGTCCGGGACAGCAATTCACCCCTCCACTTT; j_gene: TRBJ1-6; d_gene: TRBD1; v_gene: TRBV9; abundance: many
CDR3aa: CASSSLQETQYF; CDR3nt: TGTGCCAGCAGTTCCCTTCAAGAGACCCAGTACTTC; j_gene: TRBJ2-5; d_gene: NA; v_gene: TRBV28; abundance: NA
CDR3aa: CASGVTANYNSPLHF; CDR3nt: TGTGCCAGCGGAGTGACAGCCAACTATAATTCACCCCTCCACTTT; j_gene: TRBJ1-6; d_gene: NA; v_gene: TRBV28; abundance: medium-sized
CDR3aa: CSARDGASGSHEQYF; CDR3nt: TGCAGTGCTAGAGATGGGGCTAGCGGGAGCCACGAGCAGTACTTC; j_gene: TRBJ2-7; d_gene: TRBD2; v_gene: TRBV20-1; abundance: NA
CDR3aa: CASSLDHDPSTEAFF; CDR3nt: TGTGCCAGCAGCTTAGATCATGACCCATCCACTGAAGCTTTCTTT; j_gene: TRBJ1-1; d_gene: NA; v_gene: TRBV7-8; abundance: many
CDR3aa: CASSQETRGIYEQYF; CDR3nt: TGTGCCAGCAGCCAGGAGACAAGGGGAATCTACGAGCAGTACTTC; j_gene: TRBJ2-7; d_gene: NA; v_gene: TRBV3-1; abundance: many
CDR3aa: CASSRDVENTEAFF; CDR3nt: TGTGCCAGCAGTAGGGACGTAGAGAACACTGAAGCTTTCTTT; j_gene: TRBJ1-1; d_gene: NA; v_gene: TRBV6-1; abundance: NA
CDR3aa: CASSVGGGGNQPQHF; CDR3nt: TGTGCCAGCAGCGTAGGTGGGGGGGGCAATCAGCCCCAGCATTTT; j_gene: TRBJ1-5; d_gene: NA; v_gene: TRBV9; abundance: many
CDR3aa: CASSDAIEAFF; CDR3nt: TGCGCCAGCAGTGACGCAATAGAAGCTTTCTTT; j_gene: TRBJ1-1; d_gene: NA; v_gene: TRBV10-2; abundance: few
CDR3aa: CSARDGRASGSYEQYF; CDR3nt: TGCAGTGCTAGAGATGGCCGGGCTAGCGGTTCCTACGAGCAGTACTTC; j_gene: TRBJ2-7; d_gene: TRBD2; v_gene: TRBV20-1; abundance: medium-sized
CDR3aa: CAWSVEPSGHEQYF; CDR3nt: TGTGCCTGGAGTGTAGAGCCTAGCGGCCACGAGCAGTACTTC; j_gene: TRBJ2-7; d_gene: TRBD2; v_gene: TRBV30; abundance: NA
CDR3aa: CASSGPTGRAEAFF; CDR3nt: TGTGCCAGCAGTGGACCTACAGGGAGGGCTGAAGCTTTCTTT; j_gene: TRBJ1-1; d_gene: NA; v_gene: TRBV2; abundance: few
CDR3aa: CASSRPSRDGYTF; CDR3nt: TGTGCCAGCAGTCGACCGAGCAGGGATGGCTACACCTTC; j_gene: TRBJ1-2; d_gene: NA; v_gene: TRBV6-1; abundance: few
CDR3aa: CASSTGTSSYEQYF; CDR3nt: TGTGCCAGCAGTACCGGGACTAGCTCCTACGAGCAGTACTTC; j_gene: TRBJ2-7; d_gene: TRBD2; v_gene: TRBV6-2/TRBV6-3; abundance: NA
CDR3aa: CASSDDGRDEKLFF; CDR3nt: TGTGCCAGCAGCGACGACGGGAGGGATGAAAAACTGTTTTTT; j_gene: TRBJ1-4; d_gene: NA; v_gene: TRBV2; abundance: many
CDR3aa: CASRRTSGSYEQYF; CDR3nt: TGTGCCAGCAGGAGGACTAGCGGGAGCTACGAGCAGTACTTC; j_gene: TRBJ2-7; d_gene: TRBD2; v_gene: TRBV12-3/TRBV12-4; abundance: medium-sized
CDR3aa: CASSWTGTPNTEAFF; CDR3nt: TGTGCCAGCAGCTGGACCGGGACACCGAACACTGAAGCTTTCTTT; j_gene: TRBJ1-1; d_gene: NA; v_gene: TRBV11-3; abundance: many
CDR3aa: CASSQIGLVYGYTF; CDR3nt: TGTGCCAGCAGCCAGATTGGACTGGTTTATGGCTACACCTTC; j_gene: TRBJ1-2; d_gene: NA; v_gene: TRBV14; abundance: many
CDR3aa: CASSLGGGYETQYF; CDR3nt: TGTGCCAGCAGTCTTGGCGGGGGGTACGAGACCCAGTACTTC; j_gene: TRBJ2-5; d_gene: TRBD2; v_gene: TRBV7-2; abundance: many
CDR3aa: CASSHSMTAGAYNEQFF; CDR3nt: TGTGCCAGCAGCCACTCAATGACAGCGGGAGCTTACAATGAGCAGTTCTTC; j_gene: TRBJ2-1; d_gene: TRBD2; v_gene: TRBV9; abundance: NA
CDR3aa: CASSSVRLGNTEAFF; CDR3nt: TGTGCCAGCAGTTCCGTCCGGTTGGGGAACACTGAAGCTTTCTTT; j_gene: TRBJ1-1; d_gene: NA; v_gene: TRBV28; abundance: many
CDR3aa: CAWRAGGVMETQYF; CDR3nt: TGTGCCTGGAGGGCGGGGGGCGTCATGGAGACCCAGTACTTC; j_gene: TRBJ2-5; d_gene: TRBD2; v_gene: TRBV30; abundance: NA
CDR3aa: CASRLDVGTVYGYTF; CDR3nt: TGCGCCAGCCGCTTGGATGTCGGGACAGTATATGGCTACACCTTC; j_gene: TRBJ1-2; d_gene: TRBD1; v_gene: TRBV5-1; abundance: NA
CDR3aa: CASSYSGQGNTGELFF; CDR3nt: TGTGCCAGCAGTTACTCGGGCCAGGGAAACACCGGGGAGCTGTTTTTT; j_gene: TRBJ2-2; d_gene: NA; v_gene: TRBV6-5; abundance: many
CDR3aa: CASSPGTSGSEQYF; CDR3nt: TGCGCCAGCAGCCCCGGGACTAGCGGGAGCGAGCAGTACTTC; j_gene: TRBJ2-7; d_gene: TRBD2; v_gene: TRBV4-1; abundance: NA
CDR3aa: CASSQREAGGNTIYF; CDR3nt: TGTGCCAGCAGCCAACGTGAGGCTGGCGGAAACACCATATATTTT; j_gene: TRBJ1-3; d_gene: NA; v_gene: TRBV6-1; abundance: few
CDR3aa: CASSAGGGYEQYF; CDR3nt: TGTGCCAGCAGCGCTGGGGGGGGCTACGAGCAGTACTTC; j_gene: TRBJ2-7; d_gene: TRBD2; v_gene: TRBV6-1; abundance: medium-sized
CDR3aa: CASSLGVSSYEQYF; CDR3nt: TGTGCCAGCAGCTTAGGCGTATCCTCCTACGAGCAGTACTTC; j_gene: TRBJ2-7; d_gene: NA; v_gene: TRBV7-2; abundance: NA
CDR3aa: CASSLGVGEKLFF; CDR3nt: TGTGCCAGCAGCTTAGGGGTGGGTGAAAAACTGTTTTTT; j_gene: TRBJ1-4; d_gene: NA; v_gene: TRBV13; abundance: NA
CDR3aa: CASSELTTGYEQYF; CDR3nt: TGCGCCAGCAGCGAACTAACGACAGGGTACGAGCAGTACTTC; j_gene: TRBJ2-7; d_gene: TRBD1; v_gene: TRBV5-1; abundance: few
CDR3aa: CAWVTRGVEGGYTF; CDR3nt: TGTGCCTGGGTTACTAGGGGTGTGGAAGGTGGCTACACCTTC; j_gene: TRBJ1-2; d_gene: NA; v_gene: TRBV30; abundance: NA
CDR3aa: CSPGQGDYEQYF; CDR3nt: TGCAGTCCGGGACAGGGGGACTACGAGCAGTACTTC; j_gene: TRBJ2-7; d_gene: TRBD1; v_gene: TRBV20-1; abundance: NA
CDR3aa: CASSVDRGTSYEQYF; CDR3nt: TGTGCCAGCAGTGTTGACAGGGGTACTTCCTACGAGCAGTACTTC; j_gene: TRBJ2-7; d_gene: TRBD1; v_gene: TRBV27; abundance: few
CDR3aa: CATSRARRDEKLFF; CDR3nt: TGTGCCACCAGCAGGGCGCGGCGGGATGAAAAACTGTTTTTT; j_gene: TRBJ1-4; d_gene: NA; v_gene: TRBV15; abundance: many
CDR3aa: CASSDLAAPLSPLHF; CDR3nt: TGTGCCAGCAGTGATTTGGCAGCCCCACTTTCACCCCTCCACTTT; j_gene: TRBJ1-6; d_gene: NA; v_gene: TRBV6-1; abundance: NA
CDR3aa: CASTEGQVDSPLHF; CDR3nt: TGTGCCAGCACCGAGGGACAGGTTGATTCACCCCTCCACTTT; j_gene: TRBJ1-6; d_gene: TRBD1; v_gene: TRBV2; abundance: few
CDR3aa: CAWSALGANEKLFF; CDR3nt: TGTGCCTGGAGCGCTCTAGGGGCTAATGAAAAACTGTTTTTT; j_gene: TRBJ1-4; d_gene: NA; v_gene: TRBV30; abundance: many
CDR3aa: CSAIRGEETQYF; CDR3nt: TGCAGCGCTATCCGGGGAGAAGAGACCCAGTACTTC; j_gene: TRBJ2-5; d_gene: NA; v_gene: TRBV29-1; abundance: many
CDR3aa: CASSQELRGGNEKLFF; CDR3nt: TGTGCCAGCAGCCAAGAATTGAGGGGGGGTAATGAAAAACTGTTTTTT; j_gene: TRBJ1-4; d_gene: NA; v_gene: TRBV4-2; abundance: NA
CDR3aa: CASSFALAGEQYF; CDR3nt: TGTGCCAGCAGTTTTGCCCTAGCGGGTGAGCAGTACTTC; j_gene: TRBJ2-7; d_gene: TRBD2; v_gene: TRBV28; abundance: few
CDR3aa: CASSRGVQETQYF; CDR3nt: TGTGCCAGCAGTAGAGGGGTTCAAGAGACCCAGTACTTC; j_gene: TRBJ2-5; d_gene: NA; v_gene: TRBV6-1; abundance: many
CDR3aa: CASMYSGNTGELFF; CDR3nt: TGTGCCAGCATGTACAGCGGGAACACCGGGGAGCTGTTTTTT; j_gene: TRBJ2-2; d_gene: NA; v_gene: TRBV2; abundance: many
CDR3aa: CASSRISGQDFTDTQYF; CDR3nt: TGTGCCAGCAGCCGCATTAGCGGACAGGATTTCACAGATACGCAGTATTTT; j_gene: TRBJ2-3; d_gene: NA; v_gene: TRBV2; abundance: NA
CDR3aa: CASSYHGTDTYEQYF; CDR3nt: TGTGCCAGCAGTTACCACGGGACGGATACCTACGAGCAGTACTTC; j_gene: TRBJ2-7; d_gene: NA; v_gene: TRBV6-5; abundance: few
CDR3aa: CASSHHDGLAGDSTDTQYF; CDR3nt: TGTGCCAGCAGCCATCACGACGGACTAGCGGGAGACAGCACAGATACGCAGTATTTT; j_gene: TRBJ2-3; d_gene: TRBD2; v_gene: TRBV3-1; abundance: many
CDR3aa: CASSLVLNSPLHF; CDR3nt: TGTGCCAGCAGTTTAGTGTTAAATTCACCCCTCCACTTT; j_gene: TRBJ1-6; d_gene: NA; v_gene: TRBV28; abundance: many
CDR3aa: CASSGEYSGSSSYEQYF; CDR3nt: TGTGCCAGCAGTGGAGAGTATAGCGGGAGTAGCTCCTACGAGCAGTACTTC; j_gene: TRBJ2-7; d_gene: TRBD2; v_gene: TRBV2; abundance: many
CDR3aa: CSASTISRSGHTDTQYF; CDR3nt: TGCAGTGCTAGCACCATATCACGGTCGGGGCACACAGATACGCAGTATTTT; j_gene: TRBJ2-3; d_gene: NA; v_gene: TRBV20-1; abundance: many